The 18 T cell receptor beta chains given below trace back to one sample, sequenced in a study of CD8 T cells in Susac syndrome. When the RNA was reverse transcribed, random hexamers were used with an input of about 0.5 to 1 ug. TCRdb used MiXCR to reprocess the immunoSEQ multiplex PCR reads, holding one entry per CDR3 protein. Of under 200,000 distinct CDR3 sequences listed, over 75% are singletons. The sample taken for sequencing was CD4+ T cells from PBMCs. These receptors were obtained from a human donor with Susac syndrome.

The chain has TRBV20-1 and TRBJ2-7, with D hard to call. CDR1 and CDR2 (germline): DFQATT, SNEGSKA (reference sequence). The length of the CDR3 is 13 residues. The V gene lost 3 bases and the J gene lost 6 bases, with 15 bases spanning the gap. Written as DNA, the CDR3 is TGCAGTGCTAGGACCCCTAGGACGGTCGAGCAGTACTTC. Translation gives CSARTPRTVEQYF.

The chain has TRBV5-8 and TRBJ2-3; 9 nucleotides line up with TRBD1. V lost 3 bases to trimming and J lost 5 bases; unmatched junction nucleotides: 4. CDR1 is SGHTS, CDR2 YDEGEE, per germline. This CDR3 contains 14 residues. The CDR3 nucleotides read TGTGCCAGCAGCTACAGGGGGCTTGGAGATACGCAGTATTTT. Protein: CASSYRGLGDTQYF. Filled out from reference TRBV5-8 and TRBJ2-3, the complete variable domain reads EAGVTQSPTHLIKTRGQQATLRCSPISGHTSVYWYQQALGLGLQFLLWYDEGEERNRGNFPPRFSGRQFPNYSSELNVNALELEDSALYLCASSYRGLGDTQYFGPGTRLTVL.

The chain is built from TRBV5-4 and TRBJ1-2; D remains unclear. The V end lost 3 bases, the J end lost 4 bases, and 19 bases lay between the germline ends. Germline V gene lookup returns CDR1 SGHNT and CDR2 YYREEE (reference sequence). This CDR3 is 16 amino acids long. CDR3 loop: CASSYLHGSHSYGYTF. The CDR3 bases are TGTGCCAGCAGCTACCTACATGGATCCCACTCCTATGGCTACACCTTC.

The rearrangement joins TRBV4-1 to TRBJ2-1; the D gene could be TRBD1 or TRBD2 (7 bases each). This CDR3 has 16 amino acids. Trimming took 5 bases from V and 6 from J, leaving 20 bases between them. Germline V gene data show CDR1 as MGHRA and CDR2 as YSYEKL. The CDR3 region has the DNA TGCGCCAGCAGCTTCCCAGGGGGGCGGGAGCGCAATGAGCAGTTCTTC. It translates to CASSFPGGRERNEQFF.

A remark on this clonotype: The junction and the germline gene differ at one end; a read error may be behind it. The rearrangement joins TRBV7-7 to TRBJ2-2, with a possible D match to TRBD1 (5 bases). The length of the CDR3 is 12 residues. Germline assignment: CDR1 SSHAT and CDR2 FNYEAQ (reference sequence). This chain's CDR3 is CASSQGPGELFF. In DNA form, the CDR3 reads TGTGCTAGCAGTCAGGGCCCCGGGGAGCTGTTTTTT.

This clonotype was seen once. The chain carries TRBV5-1 and TRBJ2-3; unclear D gene. Per the germline V gene, CDR1 is SGHRS and CDR2 is YFSETQ. Between the trimmed V and J ends, which lost 8 bases and 4 bases, there was a span of 11 bases. CDR3 length: 12 amino acids. For the CDR3, the DNA is TGCGCCAGTTCCCCTGGATCAGATACGCAGTATTTT. It encodes CASSPGSDTQYF. The whole variable domain, remainder taken from reference TRBV5-1 and TRBJ2-3, is KAGVTQTPRYLIKTRGQQVTLSCSPISGHRSVSWYQQTPGQGLQFLFEYFSETQRNKGNFPGRFSGRQFSNSRSEMNVSTLELGDSALYLCASSPGSDTQYFGPGTRLTVL.

The J gene is TRBJ2-3, the V gene TRBV6-5, with a weak D call TRBD2 (6 bases). CDR3 length: 16 residues. Trimming cost V 4 bases and J 4 bases, with 18 bases left between them. In germline, CDR1 is MNHEY, CDR2 SVGAGI. The DNA for the CDR3 is TGTGCCAGCAGTTCTTTCGGGGGAGCTGGAGCAGATACGCAGTATTTT. It specifies CASSSFGGAGADTQYF.

V gene TRBV2 combines with J gene TRBJ2-5; D perhaps matches TRBD2 (6 bases). The germline gives CDR1 SNHLY, CDR2 FYNNEI. Trimming shortened V by 7 bases and J by 0 bases, and 15 bases separated the two germline ends. The CDR3 length is 15 residues. The DNA of the CDR3 is TGTGCCAGCACGTCCGGAGGGGTCAACCAAGAGACCCAGTACTTC. Residues: CASTSGGVNQETQYF.

This clonotype was counted a few times. The chain carries TRBV14 and TRBJ2-7; TRBD1 matches at 9 bases. The V gene's germline CDR1 is SGHDN and CDR2 FVKESK. The J segment lost 5 bases and the V segment lost 4 bases, leaving 12 bases of the junction unmatched. This CDR3 is 16 amino acids long. CDR3 DNA sequence: TGTGCCAGCAGCCTAACTCTGGGACAGGGTATCAACGAGCAGTACTTC. It encodes CASSLTLGQGINEQYF.

The V gene is TRBV19, the J gene TRBJ2-4; D could derive from TRBD1 or TRBD2 (6 bases each). This CDR3 is 16 amino acids long. Trimming shortened V by 5 bases and J by 2 bases, and 16 bases separated the two germline ends. Germline V gene sequence: CDR1 LNHDA, CDR2 SQIVND (reference sequence). CDR3 sequence reads: CASSPRRGGSKNIQYF. The CDR3 nucleotides read TGTGCCAGTAGTCCCCGCAGGGGAGGTTCCAAAAACATTCAGTACTTC.

CDR3 sequence: CSVDRQDSSYEQYF. CDR3 nucleotides: TGCAGCGTTGATCGTCAGGACTCCTCCTACGAGCAGTACTTC. This chain links TRBV29-1 with TRBJ2-7; perhaps TRBD2 as D (5 bases). The V end was cut by 3 bases, the J end by 0 bases, with 12 bases between. The germline gives CDR1 SQVTM, CDR2 ANQGSEA. The CDR3 contains 14 residues.

The CDR3 sequence: CASSRDIQETQYF. In DNA form, the CDR3 reads TGTGCCAGCAGCCGGGACATCCAAGAGACCCAGTACTTC. The chain joins TRBV5-4 to TRBJ2-5, with D perhaps matching TRBD1 (6 bases). Per germline, CDR1 SGHNT and CDR2 YYREEE (reference sequence). This CDR3 has 13 residues. Trimming shortened V by 4 bases and J by 1 base, and 8 bases separated the two germline ends.

J is TRBJ1-5 and V is TRBV5-6, with TRBD1 matching over 8 bases. Germline lookup yields CDR1 SGHDT and CDR2 YYEEEE. The CDR3 covers 15 residues. Trimming took 0 bases from V and 4 from J; bases not matched to a gene: 3. The CDR3, as DNA: TGTGCCAGCAGCTTGGGGACAGGGCCTAATCAGCCCCAGCATTTT. It encodes CASSLGTGPNQPQHF.

The chain has TRBV18 and TRBJ1-1; no reliable D call. The CDR3 runs to 15 residues. V shed 4 bases and J shed 2 bases, with 14 bases lying between them. Germline loops: CDR1 KGHSH, CDR2 LQKENI. The chain's CDR3 is CASSRDTEPNTEAFF. The CDR3 coding sequence is TGTGCCAGCTCACGAGATACAGAGCCTAACACTGAAGCTTTCTTT.

The rearrangement links TRBV11-2 to TRBJ1-5; possibly TRBD1 for D (5 bases). The CDR3 runs to 13 residues. V gave up 5 bases and J gave up 6 bases, with 11 bases separating them. The germline V gene has CDR1 SGHAT and CDR2 FQNNGV. CDR3 amino acids: CASSQDTLQPQHF. The CDR3 DNA reads as TGTGCCAGCAGCCAGGACACCCTTCAGCCCCAGCATTTT.

The chain recombines TRBV27 with TRBJ2-1, with 9 bases matching TRBD2. The germline CDR1 and CDR2 sequences are MNHEY and SMNVEV (reference sequence). V was clipped by 4 bases and J by 3 bases; unmatched bases: 7. The CDR3 spans 16 residues. The CDR3 here is CASSSTRTSDYNEQFF. The DNA for the CDR3 is TGTGCCAGCAGTTCAACCCGGACTAGCGACTACAATGAGCAGTTCTTC.

This clonotype was observed a few times. The genes are TRBV11-2 and TRBJ2-1; 10 bases agree with TRBD2. The trim removed 5 bases at V and 7 bases at J, leaving 14 bases unmatched. Germline V gene data show CDR1 as SGHAT and CDR2 as FQNNGV. The CDR3 has 17 amino acids. In DNA, the CDR3 is TGTGCCAGCAGCCCAGAGGGGCCGACTAGCGGGCAAAATGAGCAGTTCTTC. It is translated as CASSPEGPTSGQNEQFF.

The chain recombines TRBV30 with TRBJ1-4; weak D call: TRBD1 (6 bases). The CDR3 has 13 amino acids. Germline V gene lookup returns CDR1 GTSNPN and CDR2 SVGIG (reference sequence). V was trimmed by 4 bases and J by 8 bases, leaving 14 bases between them. The DNA of the CDR3 is TGTGCCTGGAACGAGGGGGGAGGGGAAAAACTGTTTTTT. This translates into CAWNEGGGEKLFF.